The 6 T cell receptor beta chains given below trace back to one sample, sequenced in a study of breast tumors, draining lymph nodes, adjacent tissues. Axillary draining lymph nodes of breast cancer patients supplied the node samples. TCRdb reanalysed the multiplex PCR reads using MiXCR and keeps one entry per CDR3 protein. Of around 290,000 distinct CDR3 sequences listed, 30% are singletons. Material for sequencing was axillary lymph node tissue. These TCRs come from a female donor with breast cancer. Some clones in this sample may be carry-over from other donors' samples.

This rearrangement joins TRBV20-1 to TRBJ2-3; TRBD2 agrees at 12 bases. Germline V gene sequence: CDR1 DFQATT, CDR2 SNEGSKA (reference sequence). The CDR3 sequence is 14 residues long. V shed 6 bases, J shed 4 bases, and the junction held 5 bases outside the gene matches. CDR3 region: CSAPRLAGADTQYF. DNA of the CDR3: TGCAGTGCGCCGCGACTAGCGGGAGCAGATACGCAGTATTTT.

The genes are TRBV28 and TRBJ2-7; D unresolved. Trimming removed 5 bases at V and 0 bases at J, with 8 bases between. The CDR3 runs to 13 residues. Germline CDR1 reads MDHEN; CDR2 reads SYDVKM. Written as DNA, the CDR3 is TGTGCCAGCAGTCCCACTAACTCCTACGAGCAGTACTTC. This translates into CASSPTNSYEQYF.

J is TRBJ1-5 and V is TRBV10-2; TRBD1 aligns across 7 bases. In germline, CDR1 is WSHSY, CDR2 SAAADI. Germline trimming cut 10 bases from V and 4 bases from J; bases unmatched to any gene: 4. CDR3 size: 12 residues. CDR3 sequence (DNA): TGCGCCACGCAGGGACAGAATCAGCCCCAGCATTTT. Its protein is CATQGQNQPQHF.

Concerning this clonotype: Since a much larger clone is just one base distant, this may be a read error. J is TRBJ2-1 and V is TRBV12-3 or TRBV12-4; TRBD2 agrees at 11 bases. V shed 6 bases, J shed 9 bases, and the junction held 10 bases outside the gene matches. The CDR3 totals 15 residues. CDR3 sequence (DNA): TGTGCCAGCAGCAAACTAGCGGGAGTCCCCAGTGAGCAGTTCTTC. Its protein product is CASSKLAGVPSEQFF.

Concerning this clonotype: This could be a read error, since a much larger clone is one nucleotide away. In DNA, the CDR3 is TGTGCCAGCAGCGTAGTGCGGGAGGCAGATACGCAGTATTTT. It translates to CASSVVREADTQYF. The V call is TRBV9, the J call TRBJ2-3; 8 nucleotides line up with TRBD2. Looked up from germline, CDR1 is SGDLS and CDR2 is YYNGEE. The V gene end was trimmed by 0 bases and the J gene end by 4 bases; junction bases not matched to a gene: 1. The CDR3 is made up of 14 amino acids.

This clonotype came up many times. The rearrangement uses TRBV15 and TRBJ2-3; a weak D match, TRBD1 (6 bases). The V gene's germline CDR1 is LNHNV and CDR2 YYDKDF (reference sequence). The ends were cut back, 8 bases at V and 0 bases at J, with 12 bases in the middle. The CDR3 spans 14 residues. The CDR3 protein is CATRTDPSTDTQYF. The CDR3 bases are TGTGCCACCCGGACAGACCCTAGCACAGATACGCAGTATTTT.